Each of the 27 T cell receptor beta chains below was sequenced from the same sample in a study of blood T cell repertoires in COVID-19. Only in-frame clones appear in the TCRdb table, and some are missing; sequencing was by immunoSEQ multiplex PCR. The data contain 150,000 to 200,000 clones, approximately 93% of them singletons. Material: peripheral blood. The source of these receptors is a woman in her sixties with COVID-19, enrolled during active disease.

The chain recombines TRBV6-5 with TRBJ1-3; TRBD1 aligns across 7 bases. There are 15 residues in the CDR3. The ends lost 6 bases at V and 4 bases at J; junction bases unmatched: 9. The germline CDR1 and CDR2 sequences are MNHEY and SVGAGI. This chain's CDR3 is CASSTDRVSGNTIYF. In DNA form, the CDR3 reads TGTGCCAGCAGCACCGACAGGGTGTCCGGAAACACCATATATTTT.

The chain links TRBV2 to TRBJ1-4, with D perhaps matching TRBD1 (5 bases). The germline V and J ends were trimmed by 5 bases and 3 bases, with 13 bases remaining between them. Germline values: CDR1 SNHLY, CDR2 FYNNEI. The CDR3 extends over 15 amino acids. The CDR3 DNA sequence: TGTGCCAGCAGTCTTCTACAGGTAGCTAATGAAAAACTGTTTTTT. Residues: CASSLLQVANEKLFF.

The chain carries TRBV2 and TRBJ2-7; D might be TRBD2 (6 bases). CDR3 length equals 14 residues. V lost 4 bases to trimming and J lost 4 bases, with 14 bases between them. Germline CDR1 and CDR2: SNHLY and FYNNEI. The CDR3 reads CASSVGGIVYEQYF. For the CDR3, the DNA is TGTGCCAGCAGTGTGGGGGGTATCGTATACGAGCAGTACTTC.

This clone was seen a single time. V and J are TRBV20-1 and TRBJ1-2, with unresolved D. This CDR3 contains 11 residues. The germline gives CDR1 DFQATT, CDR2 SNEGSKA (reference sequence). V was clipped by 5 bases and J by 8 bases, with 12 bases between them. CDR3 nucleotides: TGCAGTGCTTTACCCCCGGAGGGCTACACCTTC. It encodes CSALPPEGYTF.

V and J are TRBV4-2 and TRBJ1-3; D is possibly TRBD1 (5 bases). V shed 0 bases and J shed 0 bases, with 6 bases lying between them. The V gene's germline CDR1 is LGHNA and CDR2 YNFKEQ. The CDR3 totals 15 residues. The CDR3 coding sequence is TGTGCCAGCAGCCAAGACAGGGACTCTGGAAACACCATATATTTT. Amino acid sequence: CASSQDRDSGNTIYF.

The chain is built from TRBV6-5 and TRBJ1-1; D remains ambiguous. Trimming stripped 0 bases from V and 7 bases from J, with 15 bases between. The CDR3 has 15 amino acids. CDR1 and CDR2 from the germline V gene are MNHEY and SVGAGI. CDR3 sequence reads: CASSYSYAGKFEAFF. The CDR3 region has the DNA TGTGCCAGCAGTTACTCCTACGCGGGGAAATTTGAAGCTTTCTTT.

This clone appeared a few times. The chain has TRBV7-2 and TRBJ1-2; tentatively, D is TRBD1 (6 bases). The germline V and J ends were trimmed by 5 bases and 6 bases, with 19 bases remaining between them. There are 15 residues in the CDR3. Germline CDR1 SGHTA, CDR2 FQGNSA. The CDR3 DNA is TGTGCCAGCAGCCGCAGCCCCACAGGGTACGATGGCTACACCTTC. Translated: CASSRSPTGYDGYTF.

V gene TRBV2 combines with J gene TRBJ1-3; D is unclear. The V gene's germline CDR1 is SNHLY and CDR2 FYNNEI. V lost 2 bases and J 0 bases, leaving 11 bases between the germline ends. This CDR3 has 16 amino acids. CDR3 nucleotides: TGTGCCAGCAGTGAAAGGAGGGCCGCCTCTGGAAACACCATATATTTT. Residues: CASSERRAASGNTIYF.

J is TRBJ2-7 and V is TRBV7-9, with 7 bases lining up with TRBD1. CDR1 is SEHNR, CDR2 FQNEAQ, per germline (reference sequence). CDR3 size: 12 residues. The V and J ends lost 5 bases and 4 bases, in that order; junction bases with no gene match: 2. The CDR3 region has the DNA TGTGCCAGCAGCCGACAGGGATACGAGCAGTACTTC. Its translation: CASSRQGYEQYF.

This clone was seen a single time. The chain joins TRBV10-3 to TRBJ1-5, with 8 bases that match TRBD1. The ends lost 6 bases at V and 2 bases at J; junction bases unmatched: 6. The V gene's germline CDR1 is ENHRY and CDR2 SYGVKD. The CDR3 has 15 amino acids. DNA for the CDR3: TGTGCCATCAGACCGGGGACAGGTCGCAATCAGCCCCAGCATTTT. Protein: CAIRPGTGRNQPQHF.

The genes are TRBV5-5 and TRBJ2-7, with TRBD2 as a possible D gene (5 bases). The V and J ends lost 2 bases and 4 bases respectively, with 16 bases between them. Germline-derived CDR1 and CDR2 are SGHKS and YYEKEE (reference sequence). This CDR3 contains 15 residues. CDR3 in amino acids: CASSFGTGFDYEQYF. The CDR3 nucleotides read TGTGCCAGCAGCTTCGGCACGGGGTTTGATTACGAGCAGTACTTC.

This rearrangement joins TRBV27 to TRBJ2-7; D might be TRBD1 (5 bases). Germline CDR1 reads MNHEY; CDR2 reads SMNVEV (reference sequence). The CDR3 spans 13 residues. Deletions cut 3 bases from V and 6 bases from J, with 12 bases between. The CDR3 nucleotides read TGTGCCAGCAGTTTGGGGCAGCACCTCGAGCAGTACTTC. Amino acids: CASSLGQHLEQYF.

The CDR3, as DNA: TGTGCCAGCAGCCTTCTGGAGAGGCTAGAGACCCAGTACTTC. The encoded protein is CASSLLERLETQYF. The chain recombines TRBV3-1 (or the pseudogene TRBV3-2) with TRBJ2-5, with unresolved D. The germline gives CDR1 LGHDT, CDR2 YNNKEL (reference sequence). This CDR3 is 14 amino acids long. Trimming stripped 4 bases from V and 4 bases from J, with 13 bases between.

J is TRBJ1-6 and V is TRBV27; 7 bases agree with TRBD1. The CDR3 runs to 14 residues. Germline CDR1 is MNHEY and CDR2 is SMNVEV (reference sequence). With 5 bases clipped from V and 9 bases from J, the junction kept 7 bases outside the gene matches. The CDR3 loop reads CASSADRVFSPLHF. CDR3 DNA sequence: TGTGCCAGCAGTGCCGACAGGGTATTTTCACCCCTCCACTTT.

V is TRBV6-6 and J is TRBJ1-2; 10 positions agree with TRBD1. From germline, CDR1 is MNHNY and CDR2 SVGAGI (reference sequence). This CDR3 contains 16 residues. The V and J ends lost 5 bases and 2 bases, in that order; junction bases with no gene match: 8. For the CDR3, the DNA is TGTGCCAGCAGTCTAAACCGGGACAGGGGAAACTATGGCTACACCTTC. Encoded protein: CASSLNRDRGNYGYTF.

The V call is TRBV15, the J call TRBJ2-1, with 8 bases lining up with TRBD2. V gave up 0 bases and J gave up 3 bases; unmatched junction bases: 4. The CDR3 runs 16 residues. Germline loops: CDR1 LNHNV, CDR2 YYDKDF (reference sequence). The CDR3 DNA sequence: TGTGCCACCAGCAGAGATCCGAGCGGGGGCTACAATGAGCAGTTCTTC. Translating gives CATSRDPSGGYNEQFF. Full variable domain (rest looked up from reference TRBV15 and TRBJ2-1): DAMVIQNPRYQVTQFGKPVTLSCSQTLNHNVMYWYQQKSSQAPKLLFHYYDKDFNNEADTPDNFQSRRPNTSFCFLDIRSPGLGDTAMYLCATSRDPSGGYNEQFFGPGTRLTVL.

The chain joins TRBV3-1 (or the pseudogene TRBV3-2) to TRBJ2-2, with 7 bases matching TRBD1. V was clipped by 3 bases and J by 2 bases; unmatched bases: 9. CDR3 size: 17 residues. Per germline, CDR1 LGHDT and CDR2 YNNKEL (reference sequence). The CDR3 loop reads CASSHNRRQGNTGELFF. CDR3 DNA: TGTGCCAGCAGCCATAATCGCCGACAGGGAAACACCGGGGAGCTGTTTTTT.

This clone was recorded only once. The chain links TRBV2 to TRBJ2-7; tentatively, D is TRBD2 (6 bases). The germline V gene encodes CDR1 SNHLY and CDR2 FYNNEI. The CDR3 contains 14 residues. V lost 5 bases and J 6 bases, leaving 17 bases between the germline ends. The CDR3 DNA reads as TGTGCCAGCAGTCTTCTAGCGAATTTCGGCGAGCAGTACTTC. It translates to CASSLLANFGEQYF.

CDR3: CASARGGSNTGELFF. The CDR3 nucleotides read TGCGCCAGCGCACGGGGGGGATCGAACACCGGGGAGCTGTTTTTT. This sequence joins TRBV5-1 and TRBJ2-2; 8 bases are shared with TRBD2. Unmatched junction bases numbered 5, after V lost 7 bases and J lost 0 bases. The CDR3 contains 15 residues. The germline CDR1 and CDR2 sequences are SGHRS and YFSETQ. Full variable domain (missing parts from reference TRBV5-1 and TRBJ2-2): KAGVTQTPRYLIKTRGQQVTLSCSPISGHRSVSWYQQTPGQGLQFLFEYFSETQRNKGNFPGRFSGRQFSNSRSEMNVSTLELGDSALYLCASARGGSNTGELFFGEGSRLTVL.

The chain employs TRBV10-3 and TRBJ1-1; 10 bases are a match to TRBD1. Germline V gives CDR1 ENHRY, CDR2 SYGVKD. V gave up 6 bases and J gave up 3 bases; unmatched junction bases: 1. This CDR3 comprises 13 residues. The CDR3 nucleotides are TGTGCCATCAGAGGGACAGGGGACACTGAAGCTTTCTTT. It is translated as CAIRGTGDTEAFF.

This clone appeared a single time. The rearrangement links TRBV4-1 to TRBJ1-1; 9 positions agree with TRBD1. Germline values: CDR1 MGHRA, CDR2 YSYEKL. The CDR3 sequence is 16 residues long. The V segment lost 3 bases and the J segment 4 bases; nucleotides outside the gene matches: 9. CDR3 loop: CASSHPKGQGGTEAFF. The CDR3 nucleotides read TGCGCCAGCAGCCACCCCAAGGGACAGGGAGGCACTGAAGCTTTCTTT.

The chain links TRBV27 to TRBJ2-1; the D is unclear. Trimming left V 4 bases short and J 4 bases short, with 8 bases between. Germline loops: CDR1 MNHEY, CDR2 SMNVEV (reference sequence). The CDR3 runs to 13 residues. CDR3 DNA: TGTGCCAGCAGTTCACTTTGGTACAATGAGCAGTTCTTC. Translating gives CASSSLWYNEQFF.

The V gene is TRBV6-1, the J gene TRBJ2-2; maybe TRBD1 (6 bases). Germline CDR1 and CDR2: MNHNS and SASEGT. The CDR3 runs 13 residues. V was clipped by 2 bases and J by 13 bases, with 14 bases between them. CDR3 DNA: TGTGCCAGCAGTGAACTGGGTAGGGGGATGCTGTTTTTT. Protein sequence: CASSELGRGMLFF.

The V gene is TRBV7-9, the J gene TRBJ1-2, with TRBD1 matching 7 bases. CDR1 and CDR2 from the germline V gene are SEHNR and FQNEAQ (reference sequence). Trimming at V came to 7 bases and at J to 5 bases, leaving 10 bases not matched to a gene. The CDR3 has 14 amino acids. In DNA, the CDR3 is TGTGCCAGCAACGCCGCTGACAGGGCTTATGGCTACACCTTC. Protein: CASNAADRAYGYTF.

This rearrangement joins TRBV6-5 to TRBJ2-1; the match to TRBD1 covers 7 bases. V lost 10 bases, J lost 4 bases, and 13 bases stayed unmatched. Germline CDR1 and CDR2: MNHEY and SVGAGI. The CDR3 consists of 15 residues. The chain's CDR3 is CATNLDRSIYNEQFF. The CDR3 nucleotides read TGTGCCACCAACCTGGACAGGTCCATTTACAATGAGCAGTTCTTC.

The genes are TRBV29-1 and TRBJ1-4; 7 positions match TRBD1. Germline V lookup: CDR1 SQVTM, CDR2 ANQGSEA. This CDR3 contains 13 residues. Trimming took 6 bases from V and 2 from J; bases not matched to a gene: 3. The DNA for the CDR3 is TGCAGCGTGACAGGGAGTACTAATGAAAAACTGTTTTTT. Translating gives CSVTGSTNEKLFF.

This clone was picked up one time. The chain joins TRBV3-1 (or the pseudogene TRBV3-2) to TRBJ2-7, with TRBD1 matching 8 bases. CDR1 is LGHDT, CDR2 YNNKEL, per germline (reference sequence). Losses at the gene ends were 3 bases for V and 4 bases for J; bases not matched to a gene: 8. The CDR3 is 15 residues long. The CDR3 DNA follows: TGTGCCAGCAGCCAGGTCGGGACAGGAAAGTACGAGCAGTACTTC. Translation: CASSQVGTGKYEQYF.